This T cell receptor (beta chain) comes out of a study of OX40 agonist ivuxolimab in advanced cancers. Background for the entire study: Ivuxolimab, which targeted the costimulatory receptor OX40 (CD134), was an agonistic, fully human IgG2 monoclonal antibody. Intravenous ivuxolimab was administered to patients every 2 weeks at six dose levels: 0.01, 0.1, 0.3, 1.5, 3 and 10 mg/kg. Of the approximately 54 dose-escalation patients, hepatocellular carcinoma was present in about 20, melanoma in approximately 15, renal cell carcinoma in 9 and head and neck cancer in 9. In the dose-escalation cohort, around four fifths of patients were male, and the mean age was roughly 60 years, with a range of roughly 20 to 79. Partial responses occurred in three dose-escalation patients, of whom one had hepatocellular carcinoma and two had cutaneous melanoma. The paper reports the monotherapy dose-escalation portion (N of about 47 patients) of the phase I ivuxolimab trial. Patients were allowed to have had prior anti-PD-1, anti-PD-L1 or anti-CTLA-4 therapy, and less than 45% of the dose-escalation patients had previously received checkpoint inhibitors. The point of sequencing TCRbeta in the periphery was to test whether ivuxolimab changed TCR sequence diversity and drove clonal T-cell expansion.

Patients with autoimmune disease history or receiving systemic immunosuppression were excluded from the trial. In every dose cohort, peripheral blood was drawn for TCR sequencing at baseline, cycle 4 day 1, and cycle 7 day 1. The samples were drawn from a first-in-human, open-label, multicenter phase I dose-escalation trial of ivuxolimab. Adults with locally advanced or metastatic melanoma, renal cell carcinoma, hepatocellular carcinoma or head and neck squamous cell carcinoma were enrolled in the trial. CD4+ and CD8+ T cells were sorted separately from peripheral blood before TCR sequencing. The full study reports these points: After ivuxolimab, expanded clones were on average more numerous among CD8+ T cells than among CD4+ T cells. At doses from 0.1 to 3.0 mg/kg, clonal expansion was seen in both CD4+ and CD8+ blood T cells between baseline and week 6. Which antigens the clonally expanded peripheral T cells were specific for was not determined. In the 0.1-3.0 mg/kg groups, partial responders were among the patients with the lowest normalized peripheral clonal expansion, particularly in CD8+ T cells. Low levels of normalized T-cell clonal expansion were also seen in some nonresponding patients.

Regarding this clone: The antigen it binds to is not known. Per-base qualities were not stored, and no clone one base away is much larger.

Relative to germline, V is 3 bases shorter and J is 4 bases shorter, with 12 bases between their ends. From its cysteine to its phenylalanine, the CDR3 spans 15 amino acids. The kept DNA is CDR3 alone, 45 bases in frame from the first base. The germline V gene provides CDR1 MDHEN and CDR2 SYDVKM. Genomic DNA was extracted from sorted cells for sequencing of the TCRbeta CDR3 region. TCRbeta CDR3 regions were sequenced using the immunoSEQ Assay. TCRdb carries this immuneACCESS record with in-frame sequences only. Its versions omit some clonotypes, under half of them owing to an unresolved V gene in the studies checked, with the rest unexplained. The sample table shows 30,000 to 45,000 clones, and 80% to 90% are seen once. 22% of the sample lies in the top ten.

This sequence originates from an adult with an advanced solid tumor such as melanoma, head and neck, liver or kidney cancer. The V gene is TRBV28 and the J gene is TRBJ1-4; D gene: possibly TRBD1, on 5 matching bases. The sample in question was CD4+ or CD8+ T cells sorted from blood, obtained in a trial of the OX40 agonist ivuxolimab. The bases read TGTGCCAGCAGTTTTTGGGGGGGTCGTAATGAAAAACTGTTTTTT. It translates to CASSFWGGRNEKLFF.